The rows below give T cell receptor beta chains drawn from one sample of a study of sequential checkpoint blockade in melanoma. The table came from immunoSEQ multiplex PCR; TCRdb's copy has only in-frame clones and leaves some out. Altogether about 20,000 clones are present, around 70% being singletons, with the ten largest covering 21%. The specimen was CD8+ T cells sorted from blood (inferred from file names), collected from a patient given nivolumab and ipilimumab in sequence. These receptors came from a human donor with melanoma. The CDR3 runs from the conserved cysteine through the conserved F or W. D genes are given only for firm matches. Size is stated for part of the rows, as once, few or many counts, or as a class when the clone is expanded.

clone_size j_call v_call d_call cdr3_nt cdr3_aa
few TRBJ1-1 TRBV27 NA TGTGCCAGCAGTGCGTCCGGGGGATTCACTGAAGCTTTCTTT CASSASGGFTEAFF
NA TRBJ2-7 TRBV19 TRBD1 TGTGCCAGTAGTAACCAGGGTCCAGGGGGCGAGCAGTACTTC CASSNQGPGGEQYF
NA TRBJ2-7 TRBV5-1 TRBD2 TGCGCCAGCAGCTCGGGGGGGACGGAGCAGTACTTC CASSSGGTEQYF
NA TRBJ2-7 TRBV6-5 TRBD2 TGTGCCAGCAGTTACTCTGAGCGGGAGGGCCTATACGAGCAGTACTTC CASSYSEREGLYEQYF
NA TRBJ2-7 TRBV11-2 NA TGTGCCAGCAGCTTAGCCCCCTCCGTAGCGGTGTACGAGCAGTACTTC CASSLAPSVAVYEQYF
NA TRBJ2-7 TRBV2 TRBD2 TGTGCCAGCAGTGAAGGACTAGCGGGGGACGAGCAGTACTTC CASSEGLAGDEQYF
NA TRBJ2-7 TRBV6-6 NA TGTGCCAGCGCAAAGACAGGCCACTCCTACGAGCAGTACTTC CASAKTGHSYEQYF
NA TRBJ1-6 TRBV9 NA TGTGCCAGCAGCGTAGGCCAGGGATCTTCACCCCTCCACTTT CASSVGQGSSPLHF
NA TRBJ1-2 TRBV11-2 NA TGTGCCAGCAGCTTCAGGCCAGGGATTGACTATGGCTACACCTTC CASSFRPGIDYGYTF
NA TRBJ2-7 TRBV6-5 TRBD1 TGTGCCAGCAGTTACTCGATCTGGACAGGGGCCTACGAGCAGTACTTC CASSYSIWTGAYEQYF
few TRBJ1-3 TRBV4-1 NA TGCGCCAGCAGCCAAGCAGGGGATTCCAGGAACACCATATATTTT CASSQAGDSRNTIYF
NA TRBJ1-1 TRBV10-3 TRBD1 TGTGCCATCAGTGAACTTACAGGGGGAAGCACTGAAGCTTTCTTT CAISELTGGSTEAFF
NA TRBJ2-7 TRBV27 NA TGTGCCAGCAGTTTATCGGGGGGCTACGAGCAGTACTTC CASSLSGGYEQYF
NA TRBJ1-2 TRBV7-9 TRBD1 TGTGCCAGCAGCTTAGGGACAGGGGGCTTCTATGGCTACACCTTC CASSLGTGGFYGYTF
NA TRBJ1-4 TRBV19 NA TGTGCCAGTAGTACGGCGGGGTTTGGGGAAAAACTGTTTTTT CASSTAGFGEKLFF
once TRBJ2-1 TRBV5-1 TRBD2 TGCGCCAGCGGCCCGGGACTAAGCAATGAGCAGTTCTTC CASGPGLSNEQFF
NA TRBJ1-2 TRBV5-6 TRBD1 TGTGCCAGCAGCGTAAATACAGGGGGATTTGGCTACACCTTC CASSVNTGGFGYTF
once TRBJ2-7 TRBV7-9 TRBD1 TGTGCAGGCGCTCCAGGGACAGGGTATCCCTACGAGCAGTACTTC CAGAPGTGYPYEQYF
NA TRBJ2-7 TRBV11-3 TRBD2 TGTGCCAGCAGCCCCCGGGGGGGCGAGCAGTACTTC CASSPRGGEQYF
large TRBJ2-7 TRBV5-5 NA TGTGCCAGCAGCCTCTCTTCGAAGAGACAGCCTTACGAGCAGTACTTC CASSLSSKRQPYEQYF
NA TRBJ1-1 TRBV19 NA TGTGCCAGTAGTACAAACAGGGTTTTGAACACTGAAGCTTTCTTT CASSTNRVLNTEAFF
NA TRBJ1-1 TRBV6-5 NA TGTGCCAGCACGGGGGGTGTGGCTATGAACACTGAAGCTTTCTTT CASTGGVAMNTEAFF
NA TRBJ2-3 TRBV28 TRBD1 TGTGCCAGCAGTGGACAGGGGACCACAGATACGCAGTATTTT CASSGQGTTDTQYF
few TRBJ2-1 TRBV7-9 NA TGTGCCAGCAGCCCGGACTACAGCTCCTACAATGAGCAGTTCTTC CASSPDYSSYNEQFF
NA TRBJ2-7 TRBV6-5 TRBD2 TGTGCCAGCAGTTACACGCGGGGGGCCGACGAGCAGTACTTC CASSYTRGADEQYF
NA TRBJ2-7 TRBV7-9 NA TGTGCCAGCAGCTCATCAGGGGCTCCCTACGAGCAGTACTTC CASSSSGAPYEQYF
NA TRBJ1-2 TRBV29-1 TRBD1 TGCAGCGTTGTAGACAGGGGGCTAGGCTACACCTTC CSVVDRGLGYTF
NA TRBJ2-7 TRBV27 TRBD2 TGTGCCAGCAGTATAAGAACTAGCGGGAGCTCCTACGAGCAGTACTTC CASSIRTSGSSYEQYF
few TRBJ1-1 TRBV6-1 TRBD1 TGTGCCAGCCCCGGGACAGAATACACTGAAGCTTTCTTT CASPGTEYTEAFF
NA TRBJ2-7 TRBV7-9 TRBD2 TGTGCCAGCAGCTCGGGACTAGCGGGGTCCTACGAGCAGTACTTC CASSSGLAGSYEQYF
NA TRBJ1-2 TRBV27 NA TGTGCCAGCAGTTTAAACAGGAACCCTAACTATGGCTACACCTTC CASSLNRNPNYGYTF
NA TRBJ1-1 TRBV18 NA TGTGCCAGCTCACACGGAGGGGCCACTGAAGCTTTCTTT CASSHGGATEAFF
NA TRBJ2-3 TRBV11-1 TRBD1 TGTGCCAGCACCAACCGACGGGGACAGGGGTATTCGGATACGCAGTATTTT CASTNRRGQGYSDTQYF
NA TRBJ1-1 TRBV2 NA TGTGCCAGCAGTGAAGCGGAGGGGGAGGGTGAAGCTTTCTTT CASSEAEGEGEAFF
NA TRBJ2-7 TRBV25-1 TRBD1 TGTGCCAGCAGTTTGACAGGGGGGGCGTACGAGCAGTACTTC CASSLTGGAYEQYF
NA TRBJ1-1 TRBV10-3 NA TGTGCCATCAGTGAGGGAGGGGGGGCAGGCACTGAAGCTTTCTTT CAISEGGGAGTEAFF
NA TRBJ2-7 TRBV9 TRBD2 TGTGCCAGCAGCCCCGGGACTAGCGGGAGAGGGTACGAGCAGTACTTC CASSPGTSGRGYEQYF
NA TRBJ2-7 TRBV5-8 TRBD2 TGTGCCAGCAGCTCGGGACTAGCGGGAGCATCCGAGCAGTACTTC CASSSGLAGASEQYF
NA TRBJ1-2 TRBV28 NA TGTGCCAGCAGTTCCCTCTTGTATGGCTACACCTTC CASSSLLYGYTF
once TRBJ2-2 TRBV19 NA TGTGCCAGTAGTATTTCAGGGGACACCGGGGAGCTGTTTTTT CASSISGDTGELFF
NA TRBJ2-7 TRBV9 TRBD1 TGTGCCAGCAGCGGAAGGGACAGCTCCTACGAGCAGTACTTC CASSGRDSSYEQYF
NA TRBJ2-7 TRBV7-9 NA TGTGCCAGCAGCCTAGACACCTACGAGCAGTACTTC CASSLDTYEQYF
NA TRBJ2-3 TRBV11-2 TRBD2 TGTGCCAGCAGCGGACTAGCGGGAAAGACAGATACGCAGTATTTT CASSGLAGKTDTQYF
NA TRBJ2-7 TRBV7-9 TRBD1 TGTGCCAGCAGCTCCGTGGGGACAGGCGACCTGTCCCCTTCCTACGAGCAGTACTTC CASSSVGTGDLSPSYEQYF
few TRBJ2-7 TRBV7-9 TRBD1 TGTGCCAGCAGCCCGGGACAGGGGGTATTCTACGAGCAGTACTTC CASSPGQGVFYEQYF
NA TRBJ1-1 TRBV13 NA TGTGCCAGCAGCCAAGGGGATGACACTGAAGCTTTCTTT CASSQGDDTEAFF
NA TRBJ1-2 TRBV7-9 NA TGTGCCAGCAGCTTAGTAGGCCAGGGCCTTAGCTATGGCTACACCTTC CASSLVGQGLSYGYTF
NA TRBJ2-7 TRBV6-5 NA TGTGCCAGCGGAGGGGTTACCTACGAGCAGTACTTC CASGGVTYEQYF
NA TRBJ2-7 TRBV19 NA TGTGCCAGTAGTATAGGGACTACCTACGAGCAGTACTTC CASSIGTTYEQYF
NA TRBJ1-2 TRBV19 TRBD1 TGTGCCAGTAGCCCGGACAGGGAAGGCTACACCTTC CASSPDREGYTF
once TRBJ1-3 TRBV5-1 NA TGCGCCAGCAGCTTGTACTCCGGGACTGGGCGGAGAAACACCATATATTTT CASSLYSGTGRRNTIYF
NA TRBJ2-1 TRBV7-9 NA TGTGCCAGCAGCTTTGCTAGCTCCTACAATGAGCAGTTCTTC CASSFASSYNEQFF
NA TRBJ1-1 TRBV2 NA TGTGCCAGCAGCACTTCCTTGAACACTGAAGCTTTCTTT CASSTSLNTEAFF
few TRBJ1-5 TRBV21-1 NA TGTGCCAGCAGCAAAGAGGTTAGGGCAGGGGCCCAGCCCCAGCATTTT CASSKEVRAGAQPQHF
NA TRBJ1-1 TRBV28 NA TGTGCCAGCAGCCCGGGGACTGAAGCTTTCTTT CASSPGTEAFF
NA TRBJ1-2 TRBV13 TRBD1 TGTGCCAGCAGCCGAGGGACAGCTCCTCTTTATGGCTACACCTTC CASSRGTAPLYGYTF
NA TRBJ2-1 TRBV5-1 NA TGCGCCAGCAGCGGCCGGGACTCCCCTGAGAATGAGCAGTTCTTC CASSGRDSPENEQFF
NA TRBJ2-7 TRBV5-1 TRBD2 TGCGCCAGCAGCTTGGATTTTAGCGGGGGCTCCTACGAGCAGTACTTC CASSLDFSGGSYEQYF
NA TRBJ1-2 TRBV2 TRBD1 TGTGCCAGCAGAGCCGGGACAGGGATCTATGGCTACACCTTC CASRAGTGIYGYTF
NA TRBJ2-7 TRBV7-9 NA TGTGCCAGCAGCACCGGGACAAACTTCAACGAGCAGTACTTC CASSTGTNFNEQYF